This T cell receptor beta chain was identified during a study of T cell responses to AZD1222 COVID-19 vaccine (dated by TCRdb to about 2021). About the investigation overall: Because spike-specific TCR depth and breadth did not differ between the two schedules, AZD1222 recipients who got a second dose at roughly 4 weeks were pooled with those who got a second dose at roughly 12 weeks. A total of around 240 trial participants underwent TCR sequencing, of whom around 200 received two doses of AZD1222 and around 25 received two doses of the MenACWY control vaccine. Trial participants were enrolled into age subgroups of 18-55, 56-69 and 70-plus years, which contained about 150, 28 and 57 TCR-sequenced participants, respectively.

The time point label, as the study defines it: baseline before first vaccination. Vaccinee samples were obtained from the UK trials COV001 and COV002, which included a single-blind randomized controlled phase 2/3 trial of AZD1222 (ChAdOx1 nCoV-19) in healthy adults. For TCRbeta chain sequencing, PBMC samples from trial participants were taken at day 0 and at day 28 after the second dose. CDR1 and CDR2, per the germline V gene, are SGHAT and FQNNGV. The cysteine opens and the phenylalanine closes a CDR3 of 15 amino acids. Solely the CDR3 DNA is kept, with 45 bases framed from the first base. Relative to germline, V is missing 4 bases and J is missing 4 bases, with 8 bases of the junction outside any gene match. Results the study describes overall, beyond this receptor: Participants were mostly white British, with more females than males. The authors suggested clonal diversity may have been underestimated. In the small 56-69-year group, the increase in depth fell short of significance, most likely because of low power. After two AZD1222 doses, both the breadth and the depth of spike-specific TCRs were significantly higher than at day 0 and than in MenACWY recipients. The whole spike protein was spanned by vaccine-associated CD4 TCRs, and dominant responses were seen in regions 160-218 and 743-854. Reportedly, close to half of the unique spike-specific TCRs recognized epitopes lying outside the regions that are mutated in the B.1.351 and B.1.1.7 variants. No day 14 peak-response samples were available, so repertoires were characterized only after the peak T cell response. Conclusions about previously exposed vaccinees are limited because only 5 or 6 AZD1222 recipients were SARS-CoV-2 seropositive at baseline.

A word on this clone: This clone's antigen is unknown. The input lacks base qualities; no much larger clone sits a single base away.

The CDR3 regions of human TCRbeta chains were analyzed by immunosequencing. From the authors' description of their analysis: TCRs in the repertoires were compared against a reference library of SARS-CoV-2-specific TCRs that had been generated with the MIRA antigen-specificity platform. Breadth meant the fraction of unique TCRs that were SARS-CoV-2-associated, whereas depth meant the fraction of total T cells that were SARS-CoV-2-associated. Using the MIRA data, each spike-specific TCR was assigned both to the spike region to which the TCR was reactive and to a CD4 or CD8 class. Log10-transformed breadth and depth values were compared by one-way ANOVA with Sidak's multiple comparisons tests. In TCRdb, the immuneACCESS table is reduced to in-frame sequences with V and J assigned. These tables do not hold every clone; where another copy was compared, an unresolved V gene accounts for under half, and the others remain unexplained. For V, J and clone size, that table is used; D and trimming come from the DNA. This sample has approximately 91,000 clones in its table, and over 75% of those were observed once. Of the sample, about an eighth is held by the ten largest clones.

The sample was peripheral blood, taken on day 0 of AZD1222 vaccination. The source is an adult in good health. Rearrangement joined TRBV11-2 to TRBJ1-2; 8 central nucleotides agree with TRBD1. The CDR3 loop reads CASSSPTGAFYGYTF. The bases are TGTGCCAGCAGCTCTCCGACAGGGGCCTTCTATGGCTACACCTTC.